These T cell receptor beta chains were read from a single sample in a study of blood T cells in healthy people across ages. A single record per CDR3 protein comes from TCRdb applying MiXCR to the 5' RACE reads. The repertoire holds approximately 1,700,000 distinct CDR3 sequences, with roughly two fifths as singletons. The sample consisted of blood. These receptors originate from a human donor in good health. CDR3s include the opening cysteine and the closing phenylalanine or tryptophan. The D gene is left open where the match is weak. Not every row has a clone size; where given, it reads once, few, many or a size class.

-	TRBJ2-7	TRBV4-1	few	TGCGCCAGCAGCCGGGGACCCCGCCAACAATACGAGCAGTACTTC	CASSRGPRQQYEQYF
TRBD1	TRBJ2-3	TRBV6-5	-	TGTGCCAGCAGTTTCCCCTTATCTAGCAGGGGGCCGCCGGATACGCAGTATTTT	CASSFPLSSRGPPDTQYF
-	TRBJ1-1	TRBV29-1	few	TGCAGCGTTGAGGAGGGTCAGGGTTACACTGAAGCTTTCTTT	CSVEEGQGYTEAFF
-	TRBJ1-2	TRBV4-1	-	TGCGCCAGCAGGGGGGAGGGAGATATTGGCTATGGCTACACCTTC	CASRGEGDIGYGYTF
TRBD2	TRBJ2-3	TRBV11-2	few	TGTGCCAGCAGCTTAAATTTGCTAGCGGGGGGCCCCGACCTCCTCACAGATACGCAGTATTTT	CASSLNLLAGGPDLLTDTQYF
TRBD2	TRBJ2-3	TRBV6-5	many	TGTGCCAGCAGCCCCAGCGGGGACACAGATACGCAGTATTTT	CASSPSGDTDTQYF
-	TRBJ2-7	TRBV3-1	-	TGTGCCAGCAGCTCAGAAGGCGAGTCGTACTACGAGCAGTACTTC	CASSSEGESYYEQYF
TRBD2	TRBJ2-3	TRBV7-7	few	TGTGCTAGCAGCCCTACTAGCGTGGGCACAGATACGCAGTATTTT	CASSPTSVGTDTQYF
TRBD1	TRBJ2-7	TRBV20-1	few	TGCAGTGCTCATACCGGGACAGGCTACGAGCAGTACTTC	CSAHTGTGYEQYF
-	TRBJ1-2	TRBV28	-	TGTGCCAGCAGTAGCGGAACCAGTTTGCGAGGCTACACCTTC	CASSSGTSLRGYTF
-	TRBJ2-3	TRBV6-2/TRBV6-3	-	TGTGCCAGCAGTTACGGGACGCGCCGCACAGATACGCAGTATTTT	CASSYGTRRTDTQYF
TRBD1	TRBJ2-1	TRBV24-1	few	TGTGCCACCGATACGGGGACAGGGGGAGATGAGCAGTTCTTC	CATDTGTGGDEQFF
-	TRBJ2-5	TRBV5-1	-	TGCGCCAGCAGCGGGGAAGGGGGGACCCAGTACTTC	CASSGEGGTQYF
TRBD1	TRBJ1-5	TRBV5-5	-	TGTGCCAGCAGCTGGACAGGGTACAATCAGCCCCAGCATTTT	CASSWTGYNQPQHF
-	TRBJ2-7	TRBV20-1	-	TGCAGTGCCGAAGGGGACGAAACCTACGAGCAGTACTTC	CSAEGDETYEQYF
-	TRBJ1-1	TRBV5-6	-	TGTGCCAGCAGCTTTGGATCCCAACCTGAAGCTTTCTTT	CASSFGSQPEAFF
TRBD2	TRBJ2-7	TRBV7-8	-	TGTGCCAGCAGCTTAGGCGGGGGGGGGATCCGGTACGAGCAGTACTTC	CASSLGGGGIRYEQYF
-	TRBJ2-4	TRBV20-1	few	TGCAGTGCTGATAATCCTAACGGAAACATTCAGTACTTC	CSADNPNGNIQYF
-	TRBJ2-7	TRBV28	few	TGTGCCAGCGCCCTGGATTCGGGTCACGACAGCTACGAGCAGTACTTC	CASALDSGHDSYEQYF
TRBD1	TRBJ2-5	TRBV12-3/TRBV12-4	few	TGTGCCAGCAGCGCACAGGGGGCGCCGACAGAGACCCAGTACTTC	CASSAQGAPTETQYF
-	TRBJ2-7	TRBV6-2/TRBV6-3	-	TGTGCCAGCAGTTACGGTGCCAACGGATACTACGAGCAGTACTTC	CASSYGANGYYEQYF
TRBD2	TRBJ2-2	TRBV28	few	TGTGCCAGCAGTCCACCGGGACTAGCGGCCACCGGGGAGCTGTTTTTT	CASSPPGLAATGELFF
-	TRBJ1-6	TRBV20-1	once	TGCAGTGCTATGGGGAGACAAAATTCACCCCTCCACTTT	CSAMGRQNSPLHF
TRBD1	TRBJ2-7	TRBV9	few	TGTGCCAGCAGCGGTACAGGGGGTGGGTACGAGCAGTACTTC	CASSGTGGGYEQYF
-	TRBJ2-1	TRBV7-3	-	TGTGCCAGCAGCCTGGGGGTGGGCCTGGCTCGAAGTGAGCAGTTCTTC	CASSLGVGLARSEQFF
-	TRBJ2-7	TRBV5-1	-	TGCGCCAGCAGCTTGGGTAGCGATCTCTACGAGCAGTACTTC	CASSLGSDLYEQYF
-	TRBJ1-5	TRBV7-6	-	TGTGCCAGCAGCCCCGCCGGGGGAGGCAATCAGCCCCAGCATTTT	CASSPAGGGNQPQHF
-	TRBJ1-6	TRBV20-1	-	TGCAGTGCTTCAGAGGTGTATAATTCACCCCTCCACTTT	CSASEVYNSPLHF
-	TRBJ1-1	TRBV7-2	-	TGTGCCAGCAGGCCCTGGGTCCTCGGGAACACTGAAGCTTTCTTT	CASRPWVLGNTEAFF
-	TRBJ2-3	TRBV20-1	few	TGCAGTGCCGCCCCGTATTTTGACAGAGATACGCAGTATTTT	CSAAPYFDRDTQYF
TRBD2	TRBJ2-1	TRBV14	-	TGTGCCAGCAGCCAAGATAGCGGGGTACTTAACAATGAGCAGTTCTTC	CASSQDSGVLNNEQFF
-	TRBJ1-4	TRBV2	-	TGTGCCAGCAGTGGGTCAGGGTTGGAGAATGAAAAACTGTTTTTT	CASSGSGLENEKLFF
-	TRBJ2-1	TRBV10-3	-	TGTGCCATTAGTGTCCTACCGACTTCCTACAATGAGCAGTTCTTC	CAISVLPTSYNEQFF
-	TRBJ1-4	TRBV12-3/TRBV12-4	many	TGTGCCAGCAGTCCAAGGGCGGGTGAAAAACTGTTTTTT	CASSPRAGEKLFF
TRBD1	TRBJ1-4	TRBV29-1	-	TGCAGCGTTGAAGATCCGACAGGGGACGAAAAACTGTTTTTT	CSVEDPTGDEKLFF
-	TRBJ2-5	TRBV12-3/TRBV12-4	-	TGTGCCAGCAGTCCCCAGGGCAGTGAGAAGTACTTC	CASSPQGSEKYF
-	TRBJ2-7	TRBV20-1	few	TGCAGTGCGAGAACCTGGGGGAACTCCTACGAGCAGTACTTC	CSARTWGNSYEQYF
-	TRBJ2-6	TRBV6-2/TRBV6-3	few	TGTGCCAGCAGTTACCTTGGGTTCTCTGGGGCCAACGTCCTGACTTTC	CASSYLGFSGANVLTF
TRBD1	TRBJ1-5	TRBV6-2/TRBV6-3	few	TGTGCCAGCAGTTACGGGGCAGGGGGCGGGGGCAATCAGCCCCAGCATTTT	CASSYGAGGGGNQPQHF
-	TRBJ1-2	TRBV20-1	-	TGCAGTGCTCGGGGGGTCGCCTATGGCTACACCTTC	CSARGVAYGYTF
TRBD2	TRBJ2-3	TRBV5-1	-	TGCGCCAGCAGCGGGAAGACTAGCGCGAGCACAGATACGCAGTATTTT	CASSGKTSASTDTQYF
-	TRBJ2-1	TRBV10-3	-	TGTGCCATCAGTGATCCCTTCAGCGGCAGCTCCTACAATGAGCAGTTCTTC	CAISDPFSGSSYNEQFF
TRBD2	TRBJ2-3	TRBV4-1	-	TGCGCCAGCAGCCAAGCGGGGCTAGCGGGGCCTACAGATACGCAGTATTTT	CASSQAGLAGPTDTQYF
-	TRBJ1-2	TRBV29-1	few	TGCAGCGTTGAAGGAGGTTCAGGTTATGGCTACACCTTC	CSVEGGSGYGYTF
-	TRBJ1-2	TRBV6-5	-	TGTGCCAGCAGCGAAACGGGGGCAGCTGGCTACACCTTC	CASSETGAAGYTF
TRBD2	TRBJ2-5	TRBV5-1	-	TGCGCCAGCAGCTTGACTAGCGGGGTTTCCCATGAGACCCAGTACTTC	CASSLTSGVSHETQYF
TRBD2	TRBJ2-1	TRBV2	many	TGTGCCAGCAGGGCGACTAGCGGGGGAGGCCATGAGCAGTTCTTC	CASRATSGGGHEQFF
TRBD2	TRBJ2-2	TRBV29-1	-	TGCAGTGTCAGGACTAGCGGGAACGGGGAGCTGTTTTTT	CSVRTSGNGELFF
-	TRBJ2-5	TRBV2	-	TGTGCCAGCAGTACTCAGGGGGGTGGAGAGACCCAGTACTTC	CASSTQGGGETQYF
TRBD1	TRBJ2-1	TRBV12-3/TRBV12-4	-	TGTGCCAGCAGTCGACAGGGGGCGAATCGCGGAGAGCAGTTCTTC	CASSRQGANRGEQFF
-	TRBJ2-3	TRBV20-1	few	TGCAGTGCTAGCGCGCCCTACACCGGGCCTCACGGGGATACGCAGTATTTT	CSASAPYTGPHGDTQYF
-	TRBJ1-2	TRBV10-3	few	TGTGCCATCACCTCGCGGACAGACTATGGCTACACCTTC	CAITSRTDYGYTF
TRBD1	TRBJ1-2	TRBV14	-	TGTGCCGGCAGCCTCACCTGGACAGGAAGCTATGGCTACACCTTC	CAGSLTWTGSYGYTF
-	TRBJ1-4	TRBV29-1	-	TGCAGCGTTGAGAGGGAGTCAGAGGAAAAACTGTTTTTT	CSVERESEEKLFF
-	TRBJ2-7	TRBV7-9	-	TGTGCCAGCAGCCCGCGTAAGCTCTCCTACGAGCAGTACTTC	CASSPRKLSYEQYF